This TCR beta chain was retrieved from a study of blood T cells in healthy people across ages (dated by TCRdb to the mid-2010s). Describing the broader study: In model experiments, roughly one uniquely barcoded TCR beta cDNA molecule per two T cells was captured by template switching. Age-related changes in TCR beta repertoire diversity were measured in the study by deep sequencing normalized with unique cDNA molecular identifiers. Four age groups were formed from the donors: young (average 16 years), middle-aged (just under 40), aged (about 68) and long-lived (82). Two additional independent replicas of 1 million unique cDNA reads from the same blood draw were analyzed for two donors (one aged 18 to 30 and one aged 80 or older).

Including cysteine and phenylalanine, the CDR3 has 15 amino acids. Of the read, only the CDR3 DNA is kept; its 45 bases are in frame from base 1. The germline V gene yields MNHEY for CDR1 and SVGAGI for CDR2. V and J lose 2 bases and 0 bases, and a span of 9 bases separates them. Results and caveats for the whole study, not just this receptor: Estimates of total diversity based on one million sequenced T cells were considered lower bounds and underestimates. The CMV infection status of donors was not known, potentially confounding age-related changes in expanded clonotypes. Observed TCR beta diversity correlated strongly with the percentage of naive T cells measured by flow cytometry. As age increased, observed TCR beta diversity per million T cells dropped in a roughly linear way, and a significant reduction was already evident by age 40. Bulk unsorted PBMC profiling prevented conclusive comparison of naive and antigen-experienced compartments. The long-lived group showed more naive CD4+ T cells, fewer expanded clones and increased TCR diversity than the aged group, suggesting age selection.

Library preparation employed 5' RACE. Sequencing instrument: Illumina HiSeq 2500. A second PCR of about 7 to 12 cycles was run with a J-beta primer mix and a sample-barcoded 5' primer. Each TCR beta cDNA molecule received a unique molecular identifier from a template-switch 5' adaptor carrying 12 random nucleotides. Each sample yielded at least 3 million CDR3-containing paired-end reads. First-strand cDNA was synthesized from all RNA with the Mint cDNA synthesis kit, primed by a TRBC-specific oligonucleotide. Following uracil-DNA glycosylase treatment, all cDNA underwent a first 18-cycle PCR with the universal primers M1SS and BC2_uni_R. In the paper's pipeline: For normalization, 1 million high-quality reads were randomly selected from each sample, with every read carrying a distinct molecular identifier. Reads with shared molecular identifiers were discarded instead of being binned into consensus sequences. MiTCR, set to a Q25 quality threshold and the strictest error-elimination algorithm, was used for CDR3 identification, clonotype clustering and error correction. A nonparametric unseen species model with Euler transformation was used to estimate a lower bound on total TCR beta diversity. Using fastp trimming at Q25 and MiXCR clonotype assembly, TCRdb reanalyzed the public sequencing data and kept in-frame beta chains. Rows merge per CDR3 protein into single entries with the most common DNA and genes. The V and J calls were determined by TCRdb, not by the authors. The sample table lists fewer than 600,000 distinct CDR3 sequences, roughly a quarter of them with a count of one. Jointly, the top ten make up approximately 3.5% of the sample.

This clonotype came up a few times. Its recognized antigen is unknown. Base qualities were left out, and no much larger clone turns up one base away. Donors were around 37 systemically healthy Caucasian individuals from Russia aged roughly 6 to 95 years. Around 10 milliliters of peripheral blood were drawn from each donor into EDTA-treated Vacutainer tubes. Ficoll-Paque density-gradient centrifugation was used to isolate PBMCs, with at least 6 million obtained per sample. Total RNA was extracted from PBMCs with Trizol reagent, with at least 6 micrograms obtained per sample. For every donor, an aliquot of PBMCs went through flow cytometry to measure the percentages of naive CD45RAhigh/CD27high T cells. This sample was also put to use in a study of T cells of mothers and their children. As the second paper documents: Donors were nine systemically healthy Caucasian individuals: three mothers and their six children. cDNA synthesis used all of the extracted RNA, with approximately 1.4 ug of RNA in each 15 ul reaction. Sample barcodes and 2-4 random nucleotides were added via the M1S primer in the second PCR. Over 9 million TCR beta CDR3 reads were obtained for each mother, and approximately 2.9 million reads were obtained for each child. Thymic selection similarly shapes TCR recombination output in related and unrelated pairs, with minor effect from inherited differences. Normalized repertoire overlap was always slightly but never significantly higher in related than unrelated mother-child pairs. With a sensitivity of about 100 clones per million clonotypes, no persistent microchimeric T cell clones were detected. Deep NGS was used in the study to compare the TCR beta repertoires of mothers and children and to look for features that separate related mother-child pairs from unrelated individuals. The mean age was about 37 +/- 4 years for the mothers and around 10 +/- 4 years for the children. After adapter ligation was performed with NEBNext reagents, the libraries were sequenced on an Illumina HiSeq 2000 with 100+100 nt paired-end reads. To avoid cross-contamination, the mother libraries and the child libraries were prepared a month apart and sequenced in separate runs. For each donor, between roughly 500,000 and 2,100,000 distinct TCR beta clonotypes were identified. Naive TCR beta clonotypes were estimated from low-frequency clonotypes matched to each donor's FACS-determined naive share, without sorting.

The chain couples TRBV6-5 to TRBJ2-3, and TRBD1 may be the D gene, going by 5 matching bases. This receptor was identified in a boy aged 2 to 9 in good health. Sequencing was performed on blood. The CDR3 protein: CASSYKGLSTDTQYF. Here is the DNA: TGTGCCAGCAGTTACAAGGGGCTTAGCACAGATACGCAGTATTTT.